The clone carrying this T cell receptor (beta chain) was counted at least ten times. The antigen remains undetermined. This record comes from a study of T cells in Graves' hyperthyroidism and ophthalmopathy. General observations from the study: The authors' 13 V-J model separated ophthalmopathy from stable hyperthyroidism. Also found in blood were most expanded thyroid clonotypes above 0.001.

Germline CDR1 reads SGDLS; CDR2 reads YYNGEE. Trimming pared 2 bases from V and 2 bases from J, leaving 9 bases between. This CDR3 region has 14 residues. Amplification yielded TCR beta CDR3 regions, with RNA transcripts as the source. A first-round RT-PCR of the TCR CDR3 used the HTBI primer set. TCRdb called the multiplex PCR reads again in MiXCR, with one record for every CDR3 protein. The table shows over 350,000 distinct CDR3 sequences, with roughly 15% occurring only once. The receptor was derived from a man younger than 35 with Graves' ophthalmopathy. Specimen: blood. The genes are TRBV9 and TRBJ2-3; no firm D call. Here the CDR3 reads CASSVNPSTDTQYF. CDR3 DNA sequence: TGTGCCAGCAGCGTTAACCCGTCCACAGATACGCAGTATTTT.